A single sample gave rise to the 2 T cell receptor beta chains below, sequenced in a study of OX40 agonist ivuxolimab in advanced cancers. Assay: immunoSEQ multiplex PCR; the TCRdb copy retains only in-frame clones and omits some. Of about 77,000 clones listed, over 75% were seen once; the top ten hold 0.55% to 0.7%. Sample: CD4+ or CD8+ T cells sorted from blood, taken in a trial of the OX40 agonist ivuxolimab. The source is an adult with an advanced solid tumor such as melanoma, head and neck, liver or kidney cancer.

On this clone itself: The junction does not match germline at one end; this may be a read error. V is TRBV7-2 and J is TRBJ2-5; 8 bases are a match to TRBD1. This CDR3 has 15 amino acids. The V gene's germline CDR1 is SGHTA and CDR2 FQGNSA. CDR3 region: CFYYWGQEDHETQYF. The CDR3, as DNA: TGCTTCTATTACTGGGGACAGGAGGATCACGAGACCCAGTACTTC.

This clone was counted only a few times. The chain carries TRBV6-5 and TRBJ1-2, with TRBD1 matching over 12 bases. CDR1 is MNHEY and CDR2 is SVGAGI in the germline V gene. The CDR3 length is 14 residues. Unmatched junction bases numbered 3, after V lost 6 bases and J lost 4 bases. The CDR3 nucleotides read TGTGCCAGCAGGGGACAGGGGGCAGGCTATGGCTACACCTTC. This encodes CASRGQGAGYGYTF.